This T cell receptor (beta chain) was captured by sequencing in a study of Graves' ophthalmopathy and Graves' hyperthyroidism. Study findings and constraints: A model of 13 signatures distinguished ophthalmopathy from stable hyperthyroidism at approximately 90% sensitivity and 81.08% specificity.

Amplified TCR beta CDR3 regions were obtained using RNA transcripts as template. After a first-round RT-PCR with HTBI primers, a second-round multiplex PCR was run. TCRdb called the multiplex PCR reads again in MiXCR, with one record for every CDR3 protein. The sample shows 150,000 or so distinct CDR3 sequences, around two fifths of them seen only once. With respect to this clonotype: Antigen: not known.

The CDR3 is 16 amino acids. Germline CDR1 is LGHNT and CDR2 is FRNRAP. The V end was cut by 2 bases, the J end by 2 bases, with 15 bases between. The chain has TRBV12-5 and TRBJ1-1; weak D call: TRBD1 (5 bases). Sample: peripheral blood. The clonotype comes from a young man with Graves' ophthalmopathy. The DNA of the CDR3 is TGTGCTAGTGGTTTGTTAGGGGCCGGGAGAAACACTGAAGCTTTCTTT. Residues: CASGLLGAGRNTEAFF.